This T cell receptor (beta chain) was sequenced in a study of T-cell memory formation after mild COVID-19. Libraries for TCRalpha and TCRbeta carried sample barcodes and unique molecular identifiers via 5'RACE. In TCRdb, the 5' RACE reads were re-called with MiXCR into one record per CDR3 protein. In the table there are under 450,000 distinct CDR3 sequences, about 20% of which are singletons. This clonotype occurred a few times. Its antigen remains unidentified. Regarding the study as a whole: The study detected some responding clones in pre-infection memory, suggesting cross-reactive memory joined. CD4+ bias marked clones expanding day 15 to 37, unlike balanced contracting clones.

V lost 4 bases to trimming and J lost 6 bases, with 4 bases between them. The CDR3 has 11 residues. In germline, CDR1 is KGHDR, CDR2 SFDVKD. What was sequenced was PBMCs or a T cell subset sorted from them (not recorded which). This chain joins TRBV24-1 and TRBJ2-3; D unresolved. This clonotype was obtained from a man younger than 35 who had mild COVID-19 (a few samples of this study predate the infection). Cell type and time point are not known. CDR3 amino acids: CATSEYDTQYF. CDR3 nucleotide sequence: TGTGCCACCAGTGAGTACGATACGCAGTATTTT.